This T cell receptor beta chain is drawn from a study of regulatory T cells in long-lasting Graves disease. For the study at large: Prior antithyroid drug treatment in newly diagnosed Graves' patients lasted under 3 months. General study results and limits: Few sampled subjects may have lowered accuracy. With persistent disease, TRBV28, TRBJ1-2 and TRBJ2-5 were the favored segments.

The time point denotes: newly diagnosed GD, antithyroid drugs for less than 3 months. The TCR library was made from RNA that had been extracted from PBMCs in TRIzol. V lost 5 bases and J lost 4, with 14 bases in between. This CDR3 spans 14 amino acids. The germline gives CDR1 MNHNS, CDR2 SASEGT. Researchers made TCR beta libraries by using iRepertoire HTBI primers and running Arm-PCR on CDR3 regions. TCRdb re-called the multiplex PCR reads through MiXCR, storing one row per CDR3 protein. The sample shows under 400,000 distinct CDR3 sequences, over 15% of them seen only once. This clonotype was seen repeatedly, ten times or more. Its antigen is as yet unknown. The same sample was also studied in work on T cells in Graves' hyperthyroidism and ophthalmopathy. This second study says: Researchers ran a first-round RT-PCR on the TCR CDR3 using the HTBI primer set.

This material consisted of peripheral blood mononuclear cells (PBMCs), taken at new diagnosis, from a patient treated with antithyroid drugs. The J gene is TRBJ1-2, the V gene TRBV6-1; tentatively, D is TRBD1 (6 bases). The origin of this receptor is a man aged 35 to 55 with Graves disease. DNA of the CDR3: TGTGCCAGCAGTCTCCAGGGGTATGGCTATGGCTACACCTTC. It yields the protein CASSLQGYGYGYTF.